This T cell receptor (beta chain) was sequenced for a study of blood T cell repertoires in COVID-19 (dated by TCRdb to about 2020). Background on the whole study: Samples covering the acute and convalescent phases of COVID-19 were provided by collaborators in the United States, Italy and Spain. The prospective study material was composed of cDNA or gDNA derived from T cells, B-cell-depleted T cells, or PBMCs. Subjects who had been exposed to COVID-19, were actively infected with it, or had recovered from it provided the deeply sampled blood TCRbeta repertoires that made up the dataset. The repertoires were released in a freely available public database meant as a resource for research on the immune response to SARS-CoV-2. The samples were drawn from the first 160 participants of the ongoing ImmuneRACE study and from some 1,300 subjects provided by 6 global collaborators. Sample metadata almost always included a de-identified subject ID, COVID-19 status, age in years and sex. HLA class I and class II types, where available, came from metadata supplied by the sample provider rather than from assay-based typing.

TCRbeta CDR3 regions were amplified from genomic DNA by means of the immunoSEQ Assay, a bias-controlled multiplex PCR. In the original analysis: Nucleated cell counts per sample were estimated from amplification of reference gene primers within the assay. To quantify the absolute abundance of each unique TCRbeta CDR3 rearrangement, sequence reads were collapsed and filtered. Productive Simpson clonality was computed per sample as the square root of Simpson's diversity index over productive rearrangements. TCRdb took over this immuneACCESS table, retaining in-frame rearrangements with V and J assigned. Such tables are incomplete; in checked studies, under half of the missing clones stem from an unresolved V gene, and the remainder is unexplained. V, J and clone size reflect that table, while D and trimming were determined from the DNA. Counted in this sample were about 130,000 clones; 80% to 90% of them appeared once. Around 4.5% of the sample comes from the top ten.

One collaborating source in Seattle enrolled patients during active infection and followed them longitudinally through the course of disease. Collaborating institutions collected whole blood in K2EDTA tubes following their own protocols. Collaborator samples were shipped for TCRbeta analysis as frozen whole blood, isolated PBMCs, or DNA extracted from either sample type. V is shortened by 5 bases, J by 2 bases, and the region joining them spans 7 bases. The germline V gene (reference sequence) gives CDR1 as LNHDA and CDR2 as SQIVND. The CDR3, from cysteine to phenylalanine, totals 12 residues. The CDR3 DNA has 36 bases and is translated from base 1. Points on this clone: The antigen this receptor binds is unknown. One base away there is no much larger clone; base qualities are not given.

What the study reported, not specific to this receptor: How much clinical and demographic metadata was included differed by source and by participant, and the metadata was provided uncurated.

This TCR was recovered from a man aged 55 to 70 with COVID-19, enrolled during active disease. The receptor chain draws on TRBV19 and TRBJ2-7; TRBD2 is a possible D gene, resting on 6 matching bases. Sequenced input: peripheral blood. CDR3 region: CASSSGAYEQYF. The base sequence is TGTGCCAGTAGTTCGGGGGCCTACGAGCAGTACTTC.